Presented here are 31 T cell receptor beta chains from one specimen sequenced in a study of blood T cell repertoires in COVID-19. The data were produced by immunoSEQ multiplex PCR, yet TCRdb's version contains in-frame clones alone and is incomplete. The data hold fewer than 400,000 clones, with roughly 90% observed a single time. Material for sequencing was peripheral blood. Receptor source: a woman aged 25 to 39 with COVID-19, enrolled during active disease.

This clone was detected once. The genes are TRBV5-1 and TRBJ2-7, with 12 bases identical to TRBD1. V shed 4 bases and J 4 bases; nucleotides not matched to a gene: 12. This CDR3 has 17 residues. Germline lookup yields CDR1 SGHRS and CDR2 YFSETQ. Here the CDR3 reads CASSPRGGQGASYEQYF. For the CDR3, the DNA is TGCGCCAGCAGCCCTCGGGGGGGACAGGGGGCTTCTTACGAGCAGTACTTC.

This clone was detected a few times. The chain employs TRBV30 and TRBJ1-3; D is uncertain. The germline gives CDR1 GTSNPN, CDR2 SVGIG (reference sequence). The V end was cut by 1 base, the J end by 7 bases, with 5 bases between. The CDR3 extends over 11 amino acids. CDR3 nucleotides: TGTGCCTGGAGTGACCGGAACACCATATATTTT. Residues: CAWSDRNTIYF.

CDR3 bases: TGTGCCAGCAGTCCTCCGGGACAGGGGATTTACGAGCAGTACTTC. Amino acid sequence: CASSPPGQGIYEQYF. The gene calls are TRBV28 and TRBJ2-7; 10 nucleotides agree with TRBD1. With 5 bases clipped from V and 4 bases from J, the junction kept 8 bases outside the gene matches. Germline CDR1 and CDR2: MDHEN and SYDVKM. This CDR3 is 15 amino acids long.

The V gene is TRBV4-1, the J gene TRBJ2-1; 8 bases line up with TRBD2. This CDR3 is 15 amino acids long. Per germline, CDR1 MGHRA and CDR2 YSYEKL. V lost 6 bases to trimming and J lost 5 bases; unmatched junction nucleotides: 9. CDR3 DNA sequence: TGCGCCAGCAGTGCGCTAGCGGGTCCAGACAATGAGCAGTTCTTC. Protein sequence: CASSALAGPDNEQFF.

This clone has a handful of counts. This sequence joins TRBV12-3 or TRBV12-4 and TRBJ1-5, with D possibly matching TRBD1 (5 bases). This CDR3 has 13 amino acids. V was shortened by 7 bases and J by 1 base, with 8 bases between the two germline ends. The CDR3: CASKKGSNQPQHF. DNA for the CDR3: TGTGCCAGCAAAAAGGGGAGCAATCAGCCCCAGCATTTT.

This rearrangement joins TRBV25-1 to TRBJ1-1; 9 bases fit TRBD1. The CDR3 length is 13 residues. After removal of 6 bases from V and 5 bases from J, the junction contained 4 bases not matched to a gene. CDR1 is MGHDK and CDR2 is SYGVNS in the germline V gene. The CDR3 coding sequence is TGTGCCAGCAGACAGGGGGCCGGGACTGAAGCTTTCTTT. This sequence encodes CASRQGAGTEAFF.

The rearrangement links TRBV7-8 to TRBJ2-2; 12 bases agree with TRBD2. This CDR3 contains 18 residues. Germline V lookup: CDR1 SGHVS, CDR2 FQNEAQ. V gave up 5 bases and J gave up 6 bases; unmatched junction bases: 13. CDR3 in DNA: TGTGCCAGCAGCCGAAGACTAGCGGGAGTTCGCAGGGCCGGGGAGCTGTTTTTT. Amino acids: CASSRRLAGVRRAGELFF.

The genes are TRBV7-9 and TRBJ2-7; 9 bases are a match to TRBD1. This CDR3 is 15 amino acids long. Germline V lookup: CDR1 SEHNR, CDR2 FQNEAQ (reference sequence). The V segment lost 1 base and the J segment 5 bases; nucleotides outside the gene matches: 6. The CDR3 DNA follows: TGTGCCAGCAGCTTAGGCTGGGACAGGGTCGACGAGCAGTACTTC. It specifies CASSLGWDRVDEQYF.

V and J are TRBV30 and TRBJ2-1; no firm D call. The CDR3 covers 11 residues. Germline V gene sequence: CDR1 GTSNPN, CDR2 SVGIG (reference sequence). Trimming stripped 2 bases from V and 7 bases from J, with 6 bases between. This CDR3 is CAWSTRNEQFF. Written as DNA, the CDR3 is TGTGCCTGGAGTACGAGAAATGAGCAGTTCTTC.

CDR3 region: CASRGDRGEQYF. In DNA, the CDR3 is TGTGCCAGCAGGGGGGACAGGGGGGAGCAGTACTTC. This rearrangement joins TRBV12-3 or TRBV12-4 to TRBJ2-7, with 11 bases identical to TRBD1. The CDR3 sequence is 12 residues long. The V segment lost 6 bases and the J segment 7 bases; nucleotides outside the gene matches: 2.

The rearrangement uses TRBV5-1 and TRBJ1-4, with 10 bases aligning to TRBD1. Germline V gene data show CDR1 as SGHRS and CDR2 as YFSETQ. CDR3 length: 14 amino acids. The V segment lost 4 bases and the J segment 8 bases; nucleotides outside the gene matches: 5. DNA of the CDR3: TGCGCCAGCAGCGCCGGACAGGGGGTGGAAAAACTGTTTTTT. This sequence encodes CASSAGQGVEKLFF.

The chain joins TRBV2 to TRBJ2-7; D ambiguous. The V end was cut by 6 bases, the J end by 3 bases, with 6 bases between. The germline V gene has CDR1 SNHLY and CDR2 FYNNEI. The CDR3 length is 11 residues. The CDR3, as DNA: TGTGCCAGCAGAGCCCTCTACGAGCAGTACTTC. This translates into CASRALYEQYF.

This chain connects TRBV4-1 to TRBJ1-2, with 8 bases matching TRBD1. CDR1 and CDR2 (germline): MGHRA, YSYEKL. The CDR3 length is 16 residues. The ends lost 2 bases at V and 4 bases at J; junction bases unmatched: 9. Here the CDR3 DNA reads TGCGCCAGCAGCCAATCAACCACAGGGGGTCTCTATGGCTACACCTTC. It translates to CASSQSTTGGLYGYTF.

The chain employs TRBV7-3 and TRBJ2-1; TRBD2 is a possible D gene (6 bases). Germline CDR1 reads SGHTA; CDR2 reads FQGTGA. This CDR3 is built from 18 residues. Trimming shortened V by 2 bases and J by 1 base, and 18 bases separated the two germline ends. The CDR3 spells CASSLFASTGVSYNEQFF. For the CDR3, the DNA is TGTGCCAGCAGCTTATTTGCCAGTACGGGAGTTTCCTACAATGAGCAGTTCTTC.

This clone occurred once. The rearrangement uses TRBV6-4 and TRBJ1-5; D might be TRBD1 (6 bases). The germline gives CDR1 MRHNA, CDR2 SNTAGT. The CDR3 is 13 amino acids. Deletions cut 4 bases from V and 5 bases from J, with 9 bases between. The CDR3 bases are TGTGCCAGCAGTGTGGACAGTGATCAGCCCCAGCATTTT. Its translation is CASSVDSDQPQHF.

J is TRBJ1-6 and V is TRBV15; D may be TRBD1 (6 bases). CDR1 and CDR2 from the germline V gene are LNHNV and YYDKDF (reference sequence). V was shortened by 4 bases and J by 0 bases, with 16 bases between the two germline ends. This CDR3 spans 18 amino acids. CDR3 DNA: TGTGCCACCAGCACATCCGGTATAGGGGGCTCCTATAATTCACCCCTCCACTTT. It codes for CATSTSGIGGSYNSPLHF.

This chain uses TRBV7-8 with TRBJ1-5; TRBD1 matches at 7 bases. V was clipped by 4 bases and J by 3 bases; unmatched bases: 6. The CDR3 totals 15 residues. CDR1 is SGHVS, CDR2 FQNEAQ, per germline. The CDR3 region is CASSSDRAFNQPQHF. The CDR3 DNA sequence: TGTGCCAGCAGCTCCGACAGGGCCTTCAATCAGCCCCAGCATTTT. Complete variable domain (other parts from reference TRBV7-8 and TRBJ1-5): GAGVSQSPRYKVAKRGQDVALRCDPISGHVSLFWYQQALGQGPEFLTYFQNEAQLDKSGLPSDRFFAERPEGSVSTLKIQRTQQEDSAVYLCASSSDRAFNQPQHFGDGTRLSIL.

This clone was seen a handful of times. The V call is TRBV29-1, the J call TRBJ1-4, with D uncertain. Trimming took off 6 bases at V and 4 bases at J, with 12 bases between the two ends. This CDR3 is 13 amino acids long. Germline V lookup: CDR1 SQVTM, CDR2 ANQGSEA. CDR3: CSVPSGLNEKLFF. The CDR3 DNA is TGCAGCGTCCCAAGTGGACTTAATGAAAAACTGTTTTTT.

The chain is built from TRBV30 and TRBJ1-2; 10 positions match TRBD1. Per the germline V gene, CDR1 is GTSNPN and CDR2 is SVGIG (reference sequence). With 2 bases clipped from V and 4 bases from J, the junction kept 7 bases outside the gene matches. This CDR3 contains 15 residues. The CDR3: CAWSRGTGAGYGYTF. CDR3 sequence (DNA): TGTGCCTGGAGTAGGGGGACAGGGGCAGGCTATGGCTACACCTTC.

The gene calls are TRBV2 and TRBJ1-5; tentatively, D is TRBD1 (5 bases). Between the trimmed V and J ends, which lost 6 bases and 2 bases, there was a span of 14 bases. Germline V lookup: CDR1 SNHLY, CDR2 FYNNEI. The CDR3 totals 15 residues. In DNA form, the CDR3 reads TGTGCCAGCAGGCAATCCAGGGTGGGCAATCAGCCCCAGCATTTT. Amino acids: CASRQSRVGNQPQHF. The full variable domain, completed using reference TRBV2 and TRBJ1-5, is EPEVTQTPSHQVTQMGQEVILRCVPISNHLYFYWYRQILGQKVEFLVSFYNNEISEKSEIFDDQFSVERPDGSNFTLKIRSTKLEDSAMYFCASRQSRVGNQPQHFGDGTRLSIL.

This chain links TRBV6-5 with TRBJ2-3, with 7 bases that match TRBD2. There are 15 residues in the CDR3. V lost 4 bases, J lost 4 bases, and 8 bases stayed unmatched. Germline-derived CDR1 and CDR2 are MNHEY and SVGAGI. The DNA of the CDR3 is TGTGCCAGCAGTTTAGGAGGGGCGGGAGCAGATACGCAGTATTTT. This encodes CASSLGGAGADTQYF.

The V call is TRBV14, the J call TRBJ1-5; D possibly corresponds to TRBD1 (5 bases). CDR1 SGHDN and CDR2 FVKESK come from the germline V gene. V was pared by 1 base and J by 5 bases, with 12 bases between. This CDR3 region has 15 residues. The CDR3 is CASSQGGGRHQPQHF. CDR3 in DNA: TGTGCCAGCAGCCAAGGGGGGGGGAGGCATCAGCCCCAGCATTTT. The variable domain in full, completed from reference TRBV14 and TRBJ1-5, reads EAGVTQFPSHSVIEKGQTVTLRCDPISGHDNLYWYRRVMGKEIKFLLHFVKESKQDESGMPNNRFLAERTGGTYSTLKVQPAELEDSGVYFCASSQGGGRHQPQHFGDGTRLSIL.

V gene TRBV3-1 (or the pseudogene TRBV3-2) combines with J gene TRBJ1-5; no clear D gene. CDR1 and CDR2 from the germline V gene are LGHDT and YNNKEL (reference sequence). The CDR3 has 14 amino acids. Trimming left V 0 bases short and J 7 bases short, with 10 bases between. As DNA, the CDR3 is TGTGCCAGCAGCCAAGAGGGCCGTAAACAGCCCCAGCATTTT. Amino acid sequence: CASSQEGRKQPQHF.

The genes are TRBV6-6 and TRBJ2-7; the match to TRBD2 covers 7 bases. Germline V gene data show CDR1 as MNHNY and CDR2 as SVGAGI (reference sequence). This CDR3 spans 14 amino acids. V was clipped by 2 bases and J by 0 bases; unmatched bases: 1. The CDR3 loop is CASSYGGGSYEQYF. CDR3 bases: TGTGCCAGCAGTTACGGCGGGGGCTCCTACGAGCAGTACTTC.

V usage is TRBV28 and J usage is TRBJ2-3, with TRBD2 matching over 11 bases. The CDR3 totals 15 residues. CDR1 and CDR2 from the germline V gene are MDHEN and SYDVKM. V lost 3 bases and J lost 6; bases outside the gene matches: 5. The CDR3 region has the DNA TGTGCCAGCAGTTTTAGCGGGAGGGACCTGGATACGCAGTATTTT. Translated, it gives CASSFSGRDLDTQYF.

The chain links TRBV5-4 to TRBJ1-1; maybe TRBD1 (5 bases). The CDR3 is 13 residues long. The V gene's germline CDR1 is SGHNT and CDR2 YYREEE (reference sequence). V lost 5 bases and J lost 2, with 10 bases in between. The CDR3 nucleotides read TGTGCCAGCAGTATGCAGGGTAACACTGAAGCTTTCTTT. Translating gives CASSMQGNTEAFF.

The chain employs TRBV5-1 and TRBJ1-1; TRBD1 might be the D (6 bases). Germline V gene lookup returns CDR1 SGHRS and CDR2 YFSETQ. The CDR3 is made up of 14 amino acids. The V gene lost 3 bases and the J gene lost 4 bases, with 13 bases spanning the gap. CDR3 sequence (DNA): TGCGCCAGCAGCTCAACAGGGTTGGGCACTGAAGCTTTCTTT. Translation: CASSSTGLGTEAFF.

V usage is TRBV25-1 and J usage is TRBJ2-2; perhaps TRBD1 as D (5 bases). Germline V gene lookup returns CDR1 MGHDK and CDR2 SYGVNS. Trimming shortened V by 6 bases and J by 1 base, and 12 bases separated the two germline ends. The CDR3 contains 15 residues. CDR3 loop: CASRPSQGNTGELFF. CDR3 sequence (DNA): TGTGCCAGCAGGCCAAGTCAGGGGAACACCGGGGAGCTGTTTTTT.

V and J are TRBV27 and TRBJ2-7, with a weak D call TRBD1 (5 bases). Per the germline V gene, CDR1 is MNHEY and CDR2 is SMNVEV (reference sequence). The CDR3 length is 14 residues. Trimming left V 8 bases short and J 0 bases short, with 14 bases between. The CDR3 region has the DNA TGTGCCAGCCAGGGCGGTGTCAACTCCTACGAGCAGTACTTC. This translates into CASQGGVNSYEQYF.

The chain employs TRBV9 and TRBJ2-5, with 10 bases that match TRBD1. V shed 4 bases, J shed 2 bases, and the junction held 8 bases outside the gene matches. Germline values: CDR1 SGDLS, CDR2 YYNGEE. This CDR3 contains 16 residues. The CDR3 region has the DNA TGTGCCAGCAGCATTACTGGACAGGGGGGACAAGAGACCCAGTACTTC. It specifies CASSITGQGGQETQYF.

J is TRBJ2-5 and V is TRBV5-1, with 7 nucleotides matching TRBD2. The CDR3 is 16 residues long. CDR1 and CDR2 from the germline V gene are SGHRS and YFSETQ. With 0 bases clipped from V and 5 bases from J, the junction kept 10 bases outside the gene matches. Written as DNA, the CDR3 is TGCGCCAGCAGCTTGGACGGCCTAGCGGTGGGGGAGACCCAGTACTTC. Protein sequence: CASSLDGLAVGETQYF.